This entry lists 13 T cell receptor beta chains sequenced from one sample in a study of cytomegalovirus exposure and HLA in healthy donors. The data were produced by immunoSEQ multiplex PCR, yet TCRdb's version contains in-frame clones alone and is incomplete. The profile shows some 210,000 clones, 70% to 90% of them singletons. The sample was PBMCs. The receptors here all came from a woman aged 18-29 years in good health and CMV-seronegative.

The CDR3 DNA follows: TGTGCCAGCGGGAAGAGAGCTAATGAAAAACTGTTTTTT. As protein: CASGKRANEKLFF. This rearrangement joins TRBV6-6 to TRBJ1-4; D is undetermined. Trimming took off 8 bases at V and 3 bases at J, with 10 bases between the two ends. Per germline, CDR1 MNHNY and CDR2 SVGAGI (reference sequence). The CDR3 spans 13 residues.

This clone showed up just once. This chain joins TRBV4-2 and TRBJ2-2, with D possibly being TRBD2 (5 bases). This CDR3 spans 16 amino acids. V was shortened by 0 bases and J by 6 bases, with 14 bases between the two germline ends. Looked up from germline, CDR1 is LGHNA and CDR2 is YNFKEQ. The DNA for the CDR3 is TGTGCCAGCAGCCAAGACGGGATCGGGGAACCCGGGGAGCTGTTTTTT. It yields the protein CASSQDGIGEPGELFF.

This clone was seen once. The chain uses TRBV13 and TRBJ2-1, with D possibly matching TRBD1 (6 bases). CDR1 and CDR2 (germline): PRHDT, FYEKMQ (reference sequence). V lost 3 bases, J lost 2 bases, and 14 bases lay in between. This CDR3 is 16 amino acids long. CDR3 sequence: CASSFKDRLPYNEQFF. The CDR3 coding sequence is TGTGCCAGCAGCTTCAAAGACAGGCTTCCCTACAATGAGCAGTTCTTC.

The chain uses TRBV5-4 and TRBJ2-1; 12 bases line up with TRBD2. With V trimmed by 1 base and J by 3 bases, 5 bases remained unmatched. CDR3 length: 17 amino acids. Germline V gene lookup returns CDR1 SGHNT and CDR2 YYREEE (reference sequence). Here the CDR3 reads CASSLLTLAGGYNEQFF. In DNA form, the CDR3 reads TGTGCCAGCAGCTTGCTGACACTAGCGGGAGGCTACAATGAGCAGTTCTTC.

V and J are TRBV2 and TRBJ1-1; D perhaps matches TRBD1 (5 bases). This CDR3 is built from 12 residues. V lost 3 bases and J lost 6, with 8 bases in between. CDR1 SNHLY and CDR2 FYNNEI come from the germline V gene. CDR3 region: CASSDRVAEAFF. As DNA, the CDR3 is TGTGCCAGCAGTGACAGGGTCGCTGAAGCTTTCTTT. The entire variable domain, with the rest obtained from reference TRBV2 and TRBJ1-1, is as follows: EPEVTQTPSHQVTQMGQEVILRCVPISNHLYFYWYRQILGQKVEFLVSFYNNEISEKSEIFDDQFSVERPDGSNFTLKIRSTKLEDSAMYFCASSDRVAEAFFGQGTRLTVV.

This sequence joins TRBV28 and TRBJ2-7, with 7 bases identical to TRBD2. Germline CDR1 is MDHEN and CDR2 is SYDVKM. CDR3 length equals 17 residues. J was trimmed by 3 bases and V by 6 bases; bases with no gene match: 17. CDR3 sequence: CASSPILGLEVNYEQYF. The CDR3 DNA reads as TGTGCCAGCAGCCCTATTTTAGGACTAGAGGTAAACTACGAGCAGTACTTC.

The V and J genes are TRBV30 and TRBJ1-5; possibly TRBD1 for D (5 bases). Trimming cost V 5 bases and J 5 bases, with 13 bases left between them. Germline V gives CDR1 GTSNPN, CDR2 SVGIG (reference sequence). The CDR3 totals 13 residues. CDR3 in DNA: TGTGCCTGGTCTGGGGGAGTGGATCAGCCCCAGCATTTT. As protein: CAWSGGVDQPQHF.

This clone was recorded a few times. The CDR3 bases are TGTGCCAGCAGTGATCCCAGGGGGAGAAGACAGCCCCAGCATTTT. Translation gives CASSDPRGRRQPQHF. This chain joins TRBV2 and TRBJ1-5, with TRBD1 identical over 7 bases. The CDR3 is 15 residues long. The germline V gene has CDR1 SNHLY and CDR2 FYNNEI. J lost 7 bases, V lost 3 bases, and 9 bases had no gene match.

The J gene is TRBJ1-2, the V gene TRBV29-1, with 8 positions matching TRBD1. This CDR3 region has 13 residues. Per the germline V gene, CDR1 is SQVTM and CDR2 is ANQGSEA. V lost 5 bases and J lost 6; bases outside the gene matches: 8. The CDR3 here is CSVPYGQGNGYTF. The CDR3 bases are TGCAGCGTTCCCTACGGACAGGGAAATGGCTACACCTTC. Filled out from reference TRBV29-1 and TRBJ1-2, the complete variable domain reads SAVISQKPSRDICQRGTSLTIQCQVDSQVTMMFWYRQQPGQSLTLIATANQGSEATYESGFVIDKFPISRPNLTFSTLTVSNMSPEDSSIYLCSVPYGQGNGYTFGSGTRLTVV.

The chain is built from TRBV5-1 and TRBJ1-1; D remains unclear. Looked up from germline, CDR1 is SGHRS and CDR2 is YFSETQ. This CDR3 is built from 15 residues. Trimming pared 2 bases from V and 0 bases from J, leaving 11 bases between. The DNA for the CDR3 is TGCGCCAGCAGCTTTCAGGCGGGGTTGAACACTGAAGCTTTCTTT. As protein: CASSFQAGLNTEAFF.

The chain recombines TRBV30 with TRBJ2-7, with TRBD1 matching over 9 bases. Looked up from germline, CDR1 is GTSNPN and CDR2 is SVGIG (reference sequence). The CDR3 runs 13 residues. After removal of 3 bases from V and 3 bases from J, the junction contained 3 bases not matched to a gene. Written as DNA, the CDR3 is TGTGCCTGGAGCGACAGGGGGGACTACGAGCAGTACTTC. Its translation is CAWSDRGDYEQYF.

The rearrangement joins TRBV28 to TRBJ2-7, with a weak D call TRBD2 (6 bases). The CDR3 has 17 residues. The germline V and J ends were trimmed by 8 bases and 3 bases, with 26 bases remaining between them. From germline, CDR1 is MDHEN and CDR2 SYDVKM. In DNA, the CDR3 is TGTGCCAGCCTTAGTCTCCCCACGGCCTCCGGGGGCTACGAGCAGTACTTC. It translates to CASLSLPTASGGYEQYF.

This clone was counted a few times. The rearrangement joins TRBV5-1 to TRBJ2-7; no clear D. The CDR3 is 11 residues long. Germline loops: CDR1 SGHRS, CDR2 YFSETQ. Trimming stripped 7 bases from V and 6 bases from J, with 11 bases between. The CDR3 DNA reads as TGCGCCAGCCATAACTTCGGCGAGCAGTACTTC. Translation: CASHNFGEQYF. Supplemented by reference TRBV5-1 and TRBJ2-7, the full variable domain reads KAGVTQTPRYLIKTRGQQVTLSCSPISGHRSVSWYQQTPGQGLQFLFEYFSETQRNKGNFPGRFSGRQFSNSRSEMNVSTLELGDSALYLCASHNFGEQYFGPGTRLTVT.